This entry describes one TCR beta chain. The antigen is undetermined. Assay: immunoSEQ multiplex PCR; the TCRdb copy retains only in-frame clones and omits some. The sample records fewer than 400,000 clones, over 60% being singletons. This record belongs to a study of cytotoxic CD8 clonotypes in ibrutinib-treated CLL. Study conclusions and caveats: Clonality correlated strongly with circulating CD8+ T cells and exceeded age-matched healthy donors at baseline.

CDR3 length: 13 amino acids. Germline loops: CDR1 WSHSY, CDR2 SAAADI. V was pared by 5 bases and J by 6 bases, with 2 bases of the junction left unmatched. Sequenced material: PBMCs, taken after 36 months of ibrutinib treatment. The gene calls are TRBV10-2 and TRBJ2-2; 8 positions agree with TRBD1. The clonotype originates from a human donor with chronic lymphocytic leukemia. The CDR3 coding sequence is TGCGCCAGCAGTAGACAGGGGCCCGGGGAGCTGTTTTTT. This sequence encodes CASSRQGPGELFF.